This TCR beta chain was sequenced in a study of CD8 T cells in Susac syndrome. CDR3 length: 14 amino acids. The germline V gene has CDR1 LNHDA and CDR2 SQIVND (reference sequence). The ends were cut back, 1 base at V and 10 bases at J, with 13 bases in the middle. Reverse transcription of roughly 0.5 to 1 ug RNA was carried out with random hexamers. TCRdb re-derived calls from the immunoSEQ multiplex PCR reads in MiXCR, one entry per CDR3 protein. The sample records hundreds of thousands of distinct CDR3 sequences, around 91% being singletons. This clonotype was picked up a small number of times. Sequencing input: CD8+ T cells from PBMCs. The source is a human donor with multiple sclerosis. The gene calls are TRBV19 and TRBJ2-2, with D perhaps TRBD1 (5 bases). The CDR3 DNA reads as TGTGCCAGTAGTATAGGACAGTACCGGTCGGAGCTGTTTTTT. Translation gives CASSIGQYRSELFF.